This section outlines one TCR beta chain sequence together with its context. The protocol was immunoSEQ multiplex PCR, while the TCRdb copy is restricted to in-frame clones and leaves out a portion. The sample gives under 150,000 clones, more than 85% of which show up once; about 2.5% is in the top ten. This entry belongs to a study of control samples from healthy donors and cancer patients. Sequenced sample: blood. The sequence was collected from a man aged 25 to 40 in good health.

The chain's CDR3 is CASSWAQGGRYGYTF. The CDR3 region has the DNA TGTGCCAGCAGTTGGGCCCAGGGGGGCCGCTATGGCTACACCTTC. This sequence joins TRBV27 and TRBJ1-2, with 7 bases fitting TRBD1. The CDR3 has 15 residues. V lost 4 bases, J lost 4 bases, and 9 bases stayed unmatched. Germline V gene data show CDR1 as MNHEY and CDR2 as SMNVEV (reference sequence).